This passage covers 20 T cell receptor beta chains from one sample sequenced in a study of T cells after yellow fever vaccination. One entry per CDR3 protein results from TCRdb running MiXCR on the 5' RACE reads. The data contain about 330,000 distinct CDR3 sequences, around 7% of them singletons. This specimen consisted of PBMCs, obtained around 45 days after the first yellow fever vaccination. These receptors were taken from a young man who received the YFV17D yellow fever vaccine.

V usage is TRBV20-1 and J usage is TRBJ2-5; TRBD1 matches at 7 bases. Per germline, CDR1 DFQATT and CDR2 SNEGSKA (reference sequence). This CDR3 is 14 amino acids long. Trimming cost V 3 bases and J 5 bases; bases outside gene matches: 9. CDR3 protein: CSAREPGQRETQYF. As DNA, the CDR3 is TGCAGTGCTAGGGAACCGGGACAGAGGGAGACCCAGTACTTC.

This clonotype has only a few counts. The rearrangement uses TRBV7-6 and TRBJ2-2; 8 nucleotides match TRBD1. This CDR3 comprises 14 residues. V was clipped by 5 bases and J by 6 bases; unmatched bases: 5. Germline-derived CDR1 and CDR2 are SGHVS and FNYEAQ. CDR3 DNA sequence: TGTGCCAGCAGCCTTACAGGGGGTCCCGGGGAGCTGTTTTTT. Translation gives CASSLTGGPGELFF.

This clonotype was counted a few times. The chain carries TRBV20-1 and TRBJ2-5; 8 bases line up with TRBD2. The CDR3 spans 15 residues. V trimming: 0 bases; J trimming: 1 base; junction bases outside the gene matches: 4. Looked up from germline, CDR1 is DFQATT and CDR2 is SNEGSKA (reference sequence). CDR3 coding DNA: TGCAGTGCTAGAGATCCCCGGGAGGGCCAAGAGACCCAGTACTTC. This sequence encodes CSARDPREGQETQYF.

This clonotype was counted between two and nine times. V is TRBV5-1 and J is TRBJ2-5; no clear D. The CDR3 runs 14 residues. V lost 0 bases and J lost 3, with 9 bases in between. Germline V lookup: CDR1 SGHRS, CDR2 YFSETQ. For the CDR3, the DNA is TGCGCCAGCAGCTTGGGGGCGCAGGAAGAGACCCAGTACTTC. Protein product: CASSLGAQEETQYF.

This clonotype has a handful of counts. The chain recombines TRBV6-1 with TRBJ1-5; 10 bases line up with TRBD1. In germline, CDR1 is MNHNS, CDR2 SASEGT. J gave up 1 base and V 6 bases, and 12 bases lay outside the gene matches. The CDR3 contains 18 residues. The CDR3 DNA sequence: TGTGCCAGCAGCCACAGGGCGTGGGACAGGGGAAGCAATCAGCCCCAGCATTTT. Translating it yields CASSHRAWDRGSNQPQHF.

This clonotype showed up just a few times. This chain joins TRBV2 and TRBJ1-1, with D unclear. The V gene lost 2 bases and the J gene lost 1 base, with 5 bases spanning the gap. Per germline, CDR1 SNHLY and CDR2 FYNNEI. The CDR3 length is 13 residues. The CDR3 loop reads CASSELANTEAFF. The CDR3 DNA sequence: TGTGCCAGCAGTGAATTGGCGAACACTGAAGCTTTCTTT.

In this sample, this clonotype turned up many times. The V and J genes are TRBV29-1 and TRBJ2-3, with TRBD1 identical over 9 bases. The CDR3 loop spans 15 amino acids. V dropped 3 bases and J dropped 5; count of bases not matched to a gene: 9. CDR1 and CDR2 (germline): SQVTM, ANQGSEA. Here the CDR3 reads CSVDADRGSEDTQYF. CDR3 coding DNA: TGCAGCGTTGATGCGGACAGGGGAAGTGAAGATACGCAGTATTTT.

The sample holds many counts of this clonotype. The V and J genes are TRBV6-2 or TRBV6-3 and TRBJ2-7; D is unresolved. The CDR3 totals 13 residues. The germline V gene encodes CDR1 MNHEY and CDR2 SVGEGT. Between the trimmed V and J ends, which lost 0 bases and 0 bases, there was a span of 3 bases. The CDR3 nucleotides read TGTGCCAGCAGTTACTCGCTCTCCTACGAGCAGTACTTC. Its protein product is CASSYSLSYEQYF.

This clonotype was seen at least ten times. The chain links TRBV6-5 to TRBJ2-1; a weak D match, TRBD2 (7 bases). The CDR3 runs 11 residues. CDR1 is MNHEY and CDR2 is SVGAGI in the germline V gene. V lost 7 bases and J 14 bases, leaving 15 bases between the germline ends. The CDR3 reads CASIGRGTKFF. CDR3 bases: TGTGCCAGCATCGGGCGGGGGACAAAGTTCTTC.

In its sample, this clonotype was seen many times. V usage is TRBV5-6 and J usage is TRBJ2-3; 12 bases line up with TRBD2. J lost 7 bases, V lost 2 bases, and 2 bases had no gene match. Germline CDR1 is SGHDT and CDR2 is YYEEEE. The CDR3 runs to 14 residues. The CDR3 region is CASSLGLAGYTQYF. In DNA, the CDR3 is TGTGCCAGCAGCTTAGGACTAGCGGGGTATACGCAGTATTTT.

The table lists this clonotype with many counts. CDR3 sequence: CASSLAGEGYTF. For the CDR3, the DNA is TGTGCCAGCAGTTTGGCCGGGGAAGGCTACACCTTC. This chain uses TRBV12-3 or TRBV12-4 with TRBJ1-2; D remains unclear. The V end was cut by 3 bases, the J end by 8 bases, with 10 bases between. The CDR3 sequence is 12 residues long.

The chain carries TRBV29-1 and TRBJ2-4; D perhaps matches TRBD2 (6 bases). V was clipped by 4 bases and J by 8 bases, with 12 bases between them. Germline CDR1 SQVTM, CDR2 ANQGSEA. There are 12 residues in the CDR3. Here the CDR3 reads CSVASGVYIQYF. CDR3 nucleotide sequence: TGCAGCGTTGCGTCGGGGGTTTACATTCAGTACTTC.

This clonotype was seen repeatedly, ten times or more. The gene calls are TRBV10-1 and TRBJ2-2; possible D gene TRBD1, 5 bases. The V end lost 1 base, the J end lost 3 bases, and 6 bases lay between the germline ends. Looked up from germline, CDR1 is WNHNN and CDR2 is SYGVQD (reference sequence). There are 14 residues in the CDR3. CDR3 amino acids: CASSELTDTGELFF. DNA for the CDR3: TGCGCCAGCAGTGAGTTGACAGACACCGGGGAGCTGTTTTTT.

For this clonotype: At one boundary the junction diverges from the germline segment, which might be a read error. The V call is TRBV2, the J call TRBJ2-1, with D possibly being TRBD2 (5 bases). Germline V CDR1 and CDR2: SNHLY, FYNNEI. This CDR3 spans 11 amino acids. CDR3 bases: TGTGCCAGCAGTCAAGCGGATGAGCAGTTCTTC. This gives the protein CASSQADEQFF. Using reference TRBV2 and TRBJ2-1 for the parts outside the CDR3, the full variable domain is EPEVTQTPSHQVTQMGQEVILRCVPISNHLYFYWYRQILGQKVEFLVSFYNNEISEKSEIFDDQFSVERPDGSNFTLKIRSTKLEDSAMYFCASSQADEQFFGPGTRLTVL.

This clonotype was counted only a few times. The V call is TRBV28, the J call TRBJ1-6, with D tentatively TRBD1 (6 bases). Looked up from germline, CDR1 is MDHEN and CDR2 is SYDVKM. Trimming removed 1 base from V and 7 bases from J, with 17 bases in between. This CDR3 is 17 amino acids long. CDR3: CASSLYLGADLNSPLHF. The DNA for the CDR3 is TGTGCCAGCAGTTTATACTTGGGGGCAGACCTCAATTCACCCCTCCACTTT.

The sample holds a few counts of this clonotype. CDR3 sequence (DNA): TGTGCCAGCAGCTTAGTACGCAGGGGAGTCGTCTATGGCTACACCTTC. It translates to CASSLVRRGVVYGYTF. This chain joins TRBV11-1 and TRBJ1-2; tentatively, D is TRBD1 (6 bases). Per the germline V gene, CDR1 is SGHAT and CDR2 is FQDESV (reference sequence). Trimming stripped 1 base from V and 4 bases from J, with 16 bases between. This CDR3 spans 16 amino acids.

This clonotype was seen only a few times. V usage is TRBV18 and J usage is TRBJ2-3; D gene uncertain. Germline V CDR1 and CDR2: KGHSH, LQKENI. The CDR3 is 15 amino acids. Trimming cost V 0 bases and J 0 bases, with 7 bases left between them. The CDR3 reads CASSPPWESTDTQYF. CDR3 nucleotide sequence: TGTGCCAGCTCACCACCTTGGGAAAGCACAGATACGCAGTATTTT.

This clonotype showed up many times. In DNA form, the CDR3 reads TGTGCCAGCAGCCGGGACACACAAGAGACCCAGTACTTC. Translation: CASSRDTQETQYF. The V and J genes are TRBV6-4 and TRBJ2-5; possible D gene TRBD1, 6 bases. V lost 6 bases and J lost 2, with 10 bases in between. Germline V CDR1 and CDR2: MRHNA, SNTAGT. The CDR3 has 13 residues.

This clonotype appeared a few times. This chain links TRBV5-1 with TRBJ2-2; 13 positions agree with TRBD2. CDR1 and CDR2 (germline): SGHRS, YFSETQ. The CDR3 loop spans 16 amino acids. J was trimmed by 3 bases and V by 6 bases; bases with no gene match: 5. CDR3 DNA: TGCGCCAGCACTGGACTAGCGGGGGACCACACCGGGGAGCTGTTTTTT. It is translated as CASTGLAGDHTGELFF.

V usage is TRBV7-9 and J usage is TRBJ2-3; possible D gene TRBD2, 5 bases. The CDR3 has 16 residues. The germline gives CDR1 SEHNR, CDR2 FQNEAQ (reference sequence). V lost 6 bases to trimming and J lost 2 bases, with 18 bases between them. CDR3 sequence reads: CASRNTYGEFTDTQYF. As DNA, the CDR3 is TGTGCCAGCAGGAACACTTACGGGGAGTTCACAGATACGCAGTATTTT.